These T cell receptor beta chains were read from a single sample in a study of T cell responses to AZD1222 COVID-19 vaccine. Produced via immunoSEQ multiplex PCR; TCRdb's table is partial and in-frame only. This repertoire shows 99,000 or so clones, 89% found once; its top ten account for around 45%. The sequences come from peripheral blood, collected 28 days after the second AZD1222 dose. These receptors were taken from an adult who received the AZD1222 COVID-19 vaccine. CDR3s include the opening cysteine and the closing phenylalanine or tryptophan. The D gene is left open where the match is weak. Rows may omit the clone size; those that give it use once, few, many or a size class.

J: TRBJ2-1; V: TRBV19; D: TRBD2; size: .; CDR3: CASSIPSGRTNEQFF; DNA: TGTGCCAGTAGTATCCCTAGCGGGCGGACCAATGAGCAGTTCTTC
J: TRBJ2-1; V: TRBV6-2/TRBV6-3; D: TRBD2; size: .; CDR3: CASSYSELAGVVLGEQFF; DNA: TGTGCCAGCAGTTACTCTGAGCTAGCGGGAGTCGTTTTGGGTGAGCAGTTCTTC
J: TRBJ1-4; V: TRBV15; D: TRBD1; size: .; CDR3: CATSWGQREKLFF; DNA: TGTGCCACCAGCTGGGGACAGCGAGAAAAACTGTTTTTT
J: TRBJ2-1; V: TRBV28; D: .; size: .; CDR3: CASSRGTLVYNEQFF; DNA: TGTGCCAGCAGTCGCGGGACTCTGGTTTACAATGAGCAGTTCTTC
J: TRBJ2-7; V: TRBV9; D: .; size: .; CDR3: CASSVGDRYEQYF; DNA: TGTGCCAGCAGCGTAGGCGACAGATACGAGCAGTACTTC
J: TRBJ2-7; V: TRBV13; D: TRBD2; size: few; CDR3: CASAQPSGLSYEQYF; DNA: TGTGCCAGCGCTCAGCCTAGCGGGCTCTCCTACGAGCAGTACTTC
J: TRBJ2-1; V: TRBV7-6; D: .; size: .; CDR3: CASSSTAVQFF; DNA: TGTGCCAGCAGCTCTACAGCGGTGCAGTTCTTC
J: TRBJ1-4; V: TRBV7-9; D: TRBD1; size: .; CDR3: CASRKGQVDEKLFF; DNA: TGTGCCAGCAGAAAGGGACAGGTTGATGAAAAACTGTTTTTT
J: TRBJ2-7; V: TRBV14; D: .; size: .; CDR3: CASSVGVGGSYEQYF; DNA: TGTGCCAGCAGCGTAGGGGTAGGGGGCTCCTACGAGCAGTACTTC
J: TRBJ1-5; V: TRBV7-8; D: .; size: .; CDR3: CASSLGDSALRQPQHF; DNA: TGTGCCAGCAGCTTAGGCGACAGTGCCCTCCGGCAGCCCCAGCATTTT
J: TRBJ2-3; V: TRBV30; D: TRBD2; size: .; CDR3: CAWGLADTDTQYF; DNA: TGTGCCTGGGGACTAGCGGACACAGATACGCAGTATTTT
J: TRBJ1-1; V: TRBV9; D: .; size: .; CDR3: CASSVVTGNTEAFF; DNA: TGTGCCAGCAGCGTAGTGACAGGGAACACTGAAGCTTTCTTT
J: TRBJ1-3; V: TRBV9; D: .; size: .; CDR3: CASSVESGSGNTIYF; DNA: TGTGCCAGCAGCGTAGAGTCAGGGTCTGGAAACACCATATATTTT
J: TRBJ2-1; V: TRBV30; D: .; size: .; CDR3: CACLTSSYNEQFF; DNA: TGTGCCTGTCTTACGAGCTCCTACAATGAGCAGTTCTTC
J: TRBJ1-2; V: TRBV4-3; D: .; size: .; CDR3: CASSQGGGGYTF; DNA: TGCGCCAGCAGCCAAGGAGGAGGTGGCTACACCTTC
J: TRBJ2-7; V: TRBV9; D: .; size: .; CDR3: CASSVAGTYEQYF; DNA: TGTGCCAGCAGCGTAGCAGGGACCTACGAGCAGTACTTC
J: TRBJ1-1; V: TRBV19; D: .; size: few; CDR3: CASSKRGRGNTEAFF; DNA: TGTGCCAGTAGTAAAAGGGGCCGGGGGAACACTGAAGCTTTCTTT
J: TRBJ1-4; V: TRBV28; D: .; size: .; CDR3: CASGRGTGLFF; DNA: TGTGCCAGCGGTCGGGGGACGGGACTGTTTTTT
J: TRBJ2-3; V: TRBV7-2; D: TRBD2; size: .; CDR3: CASSLSSGGGPPYF; DNA: TGTGCCAGCAGCTTATCTTCGGGGGGGGGCCCCCCGTATTTT
J: TRBJ2-7; V: TRBV28; D: .; size: .; CDR3: CASSFPLGGLAVRSSYEQYF; DNA: TGTGCCAGCAGTTTTCCCTTGGGGGGTTTAGCCGTAAGGAGCTCCTACGAGCAGTACTTC
J: TRBJ2-3; V: TRBV9; D: TRBD2; size: once; CDR3: CASSKLPGLAGGSGTDTQYF; DNA: TGTGCCAGCAGCAAACTTCCGGGACTAGCGGGAGGGAGTGGCACAGATACGCAGTATTTT
J: TRBJ1-4; V: TRBV27; D: .; size: .; CDR3: CASSLSAGFNEKLFF; DNA: TGTGCCAGCAGTCTATCCGCAGGGTTCAATGAAAAACTGTTTTTT
J: TRBJ2-2; V: TRBV7-3; D: .; size: .; CDR3: CASSLFPTPNTGELFF; DNA: TGTGCCAGCAGCTTATTTCCGACCCCGAACACCGGGGAGCTGTTTTTT
J: TRBJ2-1; V: TRBV7-9; D: .; size: few; CDR3: CASTTKERYTYNEQFF; DNA: TGTGCCAGCACCACCAAGGAACGGTATACCTACAATGAGCAGTTCTTC
J: TRBJ2-3; V: TRBV28; D: TRBD2; size: .; CDR3: CASSLLGGSPPDTQYF; DNA: TGTGCCAGCAGTTTATTAGGCGGGAGCCCCCCAGATACGCAGTATTTT
J: TRBJ1-1; V: TRBV11-1; D: .; size: .; CDR3: CASSLGQGSTEAFF; DNA: TGTGCCAGCAGCTTAGGTCAGGGCTCCACTGAAGCTTTCTTT
J: TRBJ1-5; V: TRBV6-2/TRBV6-3; D: .; size: .; CDR3: CASSYYRAGNQPQHF; DNA: TGTGCCAGCAGCTACTACAGGGCCGGCAATCAGCCCCAGCATTTT
J: TRBJ2-7; V: TRBV7-2; D: TRBD2; size: .; CDR3: CASSGLAGVSEQYF; DNA: TGTGCCAGCAGCGGACTAGCGGGAGTATCCGAGCAGTACTTC
J: TRBJ2-7; V: TRBV3-1/TRBV3-2; D: TRBD2; size: .; CDR3: CASSQDSVAGREFFYEQYF; DNA: TGTGCCAGCAGCCAAGATTCGGTTGCAGGGCGGGAGTTCTTCTACGAGCAGTACTTC
J: TRBJ2-7; V: TRBV18; D: TRBD2; size: .; CDR3: CASSPPYRDYQYF; DNA: TGTGCCAGCTCACCACCGTACCGGGACTATCAGTACTTC
J: TRBJ2-1; V: TRBV7-2; D: .; size: .; CDR3: CASTPRWGARDNEQFF; DNA: TGTGCCAGCACTCCCCGGTGGGGGGCCCGAGATAATGAGCAGTTCTTC
J: TRBJ1-4; V: TRBV6-6; D: .; size: .; CDR3: CASSYSQGTNEKLFF; DNA: TGTGCCAGCAGTTACTCACAGGGAACTAATGAAAAACTGTTTTTT
J: TRBJ2-1; V: TRBV10-3; D: TRBD2; size: .; CDR3: CAISGLGTSAYNEQFF; DNA: TGTGCCATCAGTGGCCTAGGGACTAGCGCTTACAATGAGCAGTTCTTC
J: TRBJ2-6; V: TRBV29-1; D: .; size: .; CDR3: CSVDGEGSGANVLTF; DNA: TGCAGCGTTGACGGCGAGGGTTCCGGGGCCAACGTCCTGACTTTC
J: TRBJ2-1; V: TRBV27; D: .; size: .; CDR3: CASSKSTSSYEQFF; DNA: TGTGCCAGCAGTAAGTCCACTAGCAGCTATGAGCAGTTCTTC
J: TRBJ1-2; V: TRBV4-1; D: .; size: .; CDR3: CASSQGSREREGYTF; DNA: TGCGCCAGCAGCCAAGGATCGAGAGAAAGGGAGGGCTACACCTTC
J: TRBJ2-5; V: TRBV2; D: TRBD2; size: .; CDR3: CASSEGTSPYQETQYF; DNA: TGTGCCAGCAGTGAAGGGACTAGCCCGTACCAAGAGACCCAGTACTTC
J: TRBJ1-4; V: TRBV18; D: .; size: .; CDR3: CASSLIPPGEEKLFF; DNA: TGTGCCAGCTCGCTTATACCCCCGGGCGAAGAAAAACTGTTTTTT
J: TRBJ2-7; V: TRBV6-1; D: TRBD2; size: .; CDR3: CASSEQRELDRQYF; DNA: TGTGCCAGCAGTGAACAGCGGGAGTTGGATCGGCAGTACTTC
J: TRBJ2-1; V: TRBV7-3; D: .; size: .; CDR3: CASSQTVSSYNEQFF; DNA: TGTGCCAGCAGCCAGACGGTCTCTTCCTACAATGAGCAGTTCTTC
J: TRBJ1-1; V: TRBV19; D: .; size: .; CDR3: CATLTRGGNTEAFF; DNA: TGTGCCACCTTAACCCGAGGGGGGAACACTGAAGCTTTCTTT
J: TRBJ2-7; V: TRBV11-3; D: .; size: .; CDR3: CASSLERDEQYF; DNA: TGTGCCAGCAGCTTAGAACGGGACGAGCAGTACTTC
J: TRBJ1-4; V: TRBV7-9; D: TRBD1; size: .; CDR3: CATPIVQGGGEKLFF; DNA: TGTGCCACCCCCATTGTACAGGGGGGAGGTGAAAAACTGTTTTTT